This passage covers 10 T cell receptor beta chains from one sample sequenced in a study of Graves' ophthalmopathy and Graves' hyperthyroidism. RNA transcripts were the source from which TCR beta CDR3 regions were amplified. Second-round multiplex PCR came after a first-round RT-PCR that employed HTBI primers. MiXCR was run by TCRdb on the multiplex PCR reads, yielding one entry per CDR3 protein. The table shows more than 1,000,000 distinct CDR3 sequences, with about 36% occurring only once. Input material: peripheral blood or thyroid tissue (not recorded which). These receptors were taken from an adult man with Graves' hyperthyroidism.

The table lists this clonotype with many counts. The chain has TRBV29-1 and TRBJ2-6; D is unclear. The CDR3 extends over 14 amino acids. Deletions cut 3 bases from V and 1 base from J, with 7 bases between. CDR1 SQVTM and CDR2 ANQGSEA come from the germline V gene. The CDR3 loop is CSVDYGSGANVLTF. The CDR3 DNA reads as TGCAGCGTTGATTACGGGTCTGGGGCCAACGTCCTGACTTTC. The whole variable domain, remainder taken from reference TRBV29-1 and TRBJ2-6, is SAVISQKPSRDICQRGTSLTIQCQVDSQVTMMFWYRQQPGQSLTLIATANQGSEATYESGFVIDKFPISRPNLTFSTLTVSNMSPEDSSIYLCSVDYGSGANVLTFGAGSRLTVL.

The chain is built from TRBV20-1 and TRBJ1-2; D call uncertain. Trimming stripped 6 bases from V and 4 bases from J, with 9 bases between. This CDR3 has 11 residues. CDR1 and CDR2 from the germline V gene are DFQATT and SNEGSKA (reference sequence). Here the CDR3 reads CSAIGIYGYTF. CDR3 sequence (DNA): TGCAGTGCCATCGGGATCTATGGCTACACCTTC.

This chain uses TRBV29-1 with TRBJ2-7; TRBD2 matches at 13 bases. CDR3 size: 16 residues. The junction had 8 bases not matched to a gene; V was cut back by 4 bases and J by 2 bases. CDR1 and CDR2 (germline): SQVTM, ANQGSEA. The CDR3 nucleotides read TGCAGCGTTGCGGTGGGACTAGCGGGGTACACCTACGAGCAGTACTTC. Translating gives CSVAVGLAGYTYEQYF.

The V and J genes are TRBV7-9 and TRBJ1-4; D is undetermined. CDR3 length: 15 amino acids. The germline gives CDR1 SEHNR, CDR2 FQNEAQ (reference sequence). Trimming removed 2 bases at V and 2 bases at J, with 9 bases between. CDR3 residues: CASSLKGLTNEKLFF. The CDR3, as DNA: TGTGCCAGCAGCTTAAAAGGGTTGACTAATGAAAAACTGTTTTTT.

This clonotype was seen just once. At one end, the junction sequence differs from germline, possibly due to a read error. The CDR3 spells CSASRTAGANVLTF. The CDR3 coding sequence is TGCAGTGCTTCCCGGACAGCTGGGGCCAATGTCCTGACTTTC. The gene calls are TRBV20-1 and TRBJ2-6; a weak D match, TRBD1 (6 bases). This CDR3 is built from 14 residues. CDR1 DFQATT and CDR2 SNEGSKA come from the germline V gene (reference sequence).

The gene calls are TRBV7-3 and TRBJ2-5; D gene ambiguous. Trimming stripped 4 bases from V and 9 bases from J, with 15 bases between. CDR1 is SGHTA, CDR2 FQGTGA, per germline. This CDR3 region has 13 residues. The CDR3 DNA reads TGTGCCAGCAGCTCGTGGGATCTCGGGCCCCAGTACTTC. Encoded protein: CASSSWDLGPQYF.

This clonotype occurred many times. J is TRBJ1-5 and V is TRBV2; TRBD1 matches 7 bases. CDR1 and CDR2 (germline): SNHLY, FYNNEI. With V trimmed by 8 bases and J by 0 bases, 13 bases remained unmatched. The CDR3 totals 17 residues. The DNA of the CDR3 is TGTGCCAGCGGAAAGGATCTAACAGGGGATAGCAATCAGCCCCAGCATTTT. Translated: CASGKDLTGDSNQPQHF.

In its sample, this clonotype was seen many times. The chain has TRBV2 and TRBJ2-7; perhaps TRBD1 as D (7 bases). Germline CDR1 is SNHLY and CDR2 is FYNNEI. This CDR3 has 14 amino acids. Trimming stripped 2 bases from V and 4 bases from J, with 12 bases between. The CDR3 DNA follows: TGTGCCAGCAGTGAACAGGGGGAGGTGTACGAGCAGTACTTC. Its protein is CASSEQGEVYEQYF.

Regarding this clonotype: This may be a read error: a much more frequent sequence differs by one nucleotide. The genes are TRBV25-1 and TRBJ2-7, with 7 bases fitting TRBD1. The CDR3 is 15 residues long. The germline CDR1 and CDR2 sequences are MGHDK and SYGVNS. J lost 2 bases, V lost 9 bases, and 13 bases had no gene match. Here the CDR3 reads CARSVSAGGTYEQYF. CDR3 bases: TGTGCCAGGAGCGTATCGGCAGGGGGAACCTACGAGCAGTACTTC.

The rearrangement joins TRBV7-7 to TRBJ2-5; maybe TRBD2 (6 bases). V was trimmed by 5 bases and J by 5 bases, leaving 12 bases between them. The CDR3 extends over 13 amino acids. Looked up from germline, CDR1 is SSHAT and CDR2 is FNYEAQ (reference sequence). CDR3 DNA: TGTGCCAGCAGCCTCACTAGCTCGGAGACCCAGTACTTC. Protein sequence: CASSLTSSETQYF.